This is a list of T cell receptor beta chains from one sample in a study of blood T cell repertoires in COVID-19. Measured with immunoSEQ multiplex PCR; TCRdb has only the in-frame clones, and not every one. The sample lists 440,000 or so clones, around nine tenths seen once, with 1.5% to 1.7% in the top ten. The source material was peripheral blood. These receptors originate from a woman in her 40s with COVID-19, enrolled during active disease. Each CDR3 is given with its conserved first and last residue. The order of the fields is J gene, V gene, D gene, clone size, CDR3 protein, CDR3 DNA. D genes are given only for firm matches. Part of the rows lack a size; the others show once, few, many or a class for expanded clones.

j_call: TRBJ2-3; v_call: TRBV6-5; d_call: TRBD2; clone_size: -; cdr3_aa: CASSYFTSGATDTQYF; cdr3_nt: TGTGCCAGCAGTTACTTCACTAGCGGGGCGACAGATACGCAGTATTTT
j_call: TRBJ2-1; v_call: TRBV5-4; d_call: TRBD2; clone_size: -; cdr3_aa: CASSLEAGGPNEQFF; cdr3_nt: TGTGCCAGCAGCTTGGAAGCGGGAGGGCCCAATGAGCAGTTCTTC
j_call: TRBJ1-2; v_call: TRBV25-1; d_call: TRBD1; clone_size: once; cdr3_aa: CASSGQSGGYTF; cdr3_nt: TGTGCCAGCTCGGGACAGTCGGGTGGCTACACCTTC
j_call: TRBJ2-1; v_call: TRBV4-3; d_call: -; clone_size: once; cdr3_aa: CASSQDPSRSSYNEQFF; cdr3_nt: TGCGCCAGCAGCCAAGACCCTAGCCGGAGCTCCTACAATGAGCAGTTCTTC
j_call: TRBJ2-3; v_call: TRBV7-2; d_call: TRBD2; clone_size: -; cdr3_aa: CASSLSSGGSTDTQYF; cdr3_nt: TGTGCCAGCAGCTTATCTAGCGGGGGTAGCACAGATACGCAGTATTTT
j_call: TRBJ1-6; v_call: TRBV10-3; d_call: TRBD1; clone_size: -; cdr3_aa: CAITSQDRDSPLHF; cdr3_nt: TGTGCCATCACCTCCCAAGACAGGGATTCACCCCTCCACTTT
j_call: TRBJ2-7; v_call: TRBV4-3; d_call: TRBD1; clone_size: many; cdr3_aa: CASSGQGSYEQYF; cdr3_nt: TGCGCCAGCAGCGGACAGGGAAGCTACGAGCAGTACTTC
j_call: TRBJ2-7; v_call: TRBV27; d_call: -; clone_size: -; cdr3_aa: CASSHKDTFYEQYF; cdr3_nt: TGTGCCAGCAGTCACAAGGACACCTTCTACGAGCAGTACTTC
j_call: TRBJ1-5; v_call: TRBV28; d_call: -; clone_size: -; cdr3_aa: CASSSYRESNQPQHF; cdr3_nt: TGTGCCAGCAGTTCGTACAGAGAAAGCAATCAGCCCCAGCATTTT
j_call: TRBJ2-7; v_call: TRBV28; d_call: TRBD1; clone_size: few; cdr3_aa: CASSPRTGFSEQYF; cdr3_nt: TGTGCCAGCAGTCCCAGGACAGGGTTTAGCGAGCAGTACTTC
j_call: TRBJ1-1; v_call: TRBV19; d_call: TRBD1; clone_size: -; cdr3_aa: CASTQTGARTEAFF; cdr3_nt: TGTGCCAGTACCCAGACAGGGGCCCGAACTGAAGCTTTCTTT
j_call: TRBJ1-2; v_call: TRBV28; d_call: -; clone_size: once; cdr3_aa: CASLPPLGGYTF; cdr3_nt: TGTGCCAGCCTCCCCCCCCTGGGCGGCTACACCTTC
j_call: TRBJ1-1; v_call: TRBV15; d_call: TRBD1; clone_size: -; cdr3_aa: CATSRDQGTGGAFF; cdr3_nt: TGTGCCACCAGCAGAGATCAAGGGACAGGGGGAGCTTTCTTT
j_call: TRBJ1-5; v_call: TRBV18; d_call: -; clone_size: -; cdr3_aa: CASSPQGNRNQPQHF; cdr3_nt: TGTGCCAGCTCACCACAGGGGAATCGTAATCAGCCCCAGCATTTT
j_call: TRBJ2-5; v_call: TRBV6-5; d_call: TRBD2; clone_size: few; cdr3_aa: CASSYSGGLGGTQYF; cdr3_nt: TGTGCCAGCAGTTACTCTGGGGGACTAGGAGGGACCCAGTACTTC
j_call: TRBJ2-1; v_call: TRBV5-1; d_call: TRBD2; clone_size: -; cdr3_aa: CASSWGLAGDEQFF; cdr3_nt: TGCGCCAGCAGCTGGGGACTAGCGGGAGATGAGCAGTTCTTC
j_call: TRBJ1-5; v_call: TRBV7-9; d_call: -; clone_size: -; cdr3_aa: CASSSSGSNQPQHF; cdr3_nt: TGTGCCAGCAGCTCGTCAGGGAGCAATCAGCCCCAGCATTTT
j_call: TRBJ2-5; v_call: TRBV6-5; d_call: TRBD1; clone_size: -; cdr3_aa: CASSYTGGWGRETQYF; cdr3_nt: TGTGCCAGCAGTTACACAGGGGGCTGGGGGCGAGAGACCCAGTACTTC
j_call: TRBJ2-1; v_call: TRBV19; d_call: TRBD2; clone_size: -; cdr3_aa: CASSTSLAGGRNEQFF; cdr3_nt: TGTGCCAGTAGTACCTCCCTAGCGGGGGGCCGGAATGAGCAGTTCTTC
j_call: TRBJ2-6; v_call: TRBV19; d_call: TRBD1; clone_size: many; cdr3_aa: CASSADRGPNVLTF; cdr3_nt: TGTGCCAGTAGCGCGGACAGGGGACCCAACGTCCTGACTTTC
j_call: TRBJ1-6; v_call: TRBV7-2; d_call: -; clone_size: -; cdr3_aa: CASSLHETDRSPLHF; cdr3_nt: TGTGCCAGCAGCTTACATGAGACAGATCGTTCACCCCTCCACTTT
j_call: TRBJ1-4; v_call: TRBV6-5; d_call: -; clone_size: -; cdr3_aa: CASSPDTLGEKLFF; cdr3_nt: TGTGCCAGCAGTCCGGACACGCTAGGTGAAAAACTGTTTTTT
j_call: TRBJ1-1; v_call: TRBV7-3; d_call: -; clone_size: -; cdr3_aa: CASSLVRGTEAFF; cdr3_nt: TGTGCCAGCAGCTTAGTCCGGGGGACTGAAGCTTTCTTT
j_call: TRBJ2-1; v_call: TRBV5-1; d_call: TRBD2; clone_size: -; cdr3_aa: CASSLAGGWQNEQFF; cdr3_nt: TGCGCCAGCAGCTTGGCGGGAGGATGGCAGAATGAGCAGTTCTTC
j_call: TRBJ1-2; v_call: TRBV10-3; d_call: -; clone_size: few; cdr3_aa: CAISEPPAGGDGYTF; cdr3_nt: TGTGCCATCAGTGAGCCCCCGGCTGGGGGGGATGGCTACACCTTC
j_call: TRBJ1-6; v_call: TRBV7-9; d_call: TRBD1; clone_size: -; cdr3_aa: CASSQGQGGINSPLHF; cdr3_nt: TGTGCCAGCAGCCAGGGACAGGGTGGTATCAATTCACCCCTCCACTTT
j_call: TRBJ1-5; v_call: TRBV19; d_call: TRBD1; clone_size: once; cdr3_aa: CASTGQGSRNQPQHF; cdr3_nt: TGTGCCAGTACGGGACAGGGGTCGAGGAATCAGCCCCAGCATTTT
j_call: TRBJ1-1; v_call: TRBV6-6; d_call: -; clone_size: once; cdr3_aa: CASGEGNTEAFF; cdr3_nt: TGTGCCAGTGGGGAGGGGAACACTGAAGCTTTCTTT
j_call: TRBJ1-5; v_call: TRBV7-9; d_call: -; clone_size: -; cdr3_aa: CASSLHAGRNQPQHF; cdr3_nt: TGTGCCAGCAGCTTACATGCCGGTCGCAATCAGCCCCAGCATTTT
j_call: TRBJ2-2; v_call: TRBV7-2; d_call: TRBD2; clone_size: -; cdr3_aa: CASSWASGSTGELFF; cdr3_nt: TGTGCCAGCAGCTGGGCTAGCGGGAGCACCGGGGAGCTGTTTTTT
j_call: TRBJ1-5; v_call: TRBV24-1; d_call: -; clone_size: few; cdr3_aa: CATSDNLQAGGNQPQHF; cdr3_nt: TGTGCCACCAGTGATAATTTGCAGGCGGGTGGCAATCAGCCCCAGCATTTT
j_call: TRBJ1-3; v_call: TRBV9; d_call: -; clone_size: -; cdr3_aa: CASSVGVSGNTIYF; cdr3_nt: TGTGCCAGCAGCGTGGGAGTCTCTGGAAACACCATATATTTT
j_call: TRBJ1-4; v_call: TRBV19; d_call: -; clone_size: -; cdr3_aa: CASSMAGGALFF; cdr3_nt: TGTGCCAGTAGTATGGCGGGGGGTGCACTGTTTTTT
j_call: TRBJ1-5; v_call: TRBV19; d_call: -; clone_size: few; cdr3_aa: CASSPGNSNQPQHF; cdr3_nt: TGTGCCAGTAGCCCGGGGAATAGCAATCAGCCCCAGCATTTT
j_call: TRBJ2-7; v_call: TRBV6-2/TRBV6-3; d_call: TRBD1; clone_size: -; cdr3_aa: CASRYDGTATYEQYF; cdr3_nt: TGTGCCAGCAGGTACGATGGGACAGCAACCTACGAGCAGTACTTC
j_call: TRBJ2-1; v_call: TRBV7-9; d_call: -; clone_size: -; cdr3_aa: CASSLVQNHNEQFF; cdr3_nt: TGTGCCAGCAGCTTAGTCCAGAACCACAATGAGCAGTTCTTC
j_call: TRBJ1-4; v_call: TRBV6-6; d_call: -; clone_size: -; cdr3_aa: CASSSRHPTNEKLFF; cdr3_nt: TGTGCCAGCAGTTCCCGACATCCAACTAATGAAAAACTGTTTTTT
j_call: TRBJ1-6; v_call: TRBV7-9; d_call: TRBD1; clone_size: -; cdr3_aa: CASSPGQGNSPLHF; cdr3_nt: TGTGCCAGCAGCCCTGGACAGGGTAATTCACCCCTCCACTTT
j_call: TRBJ1-5; v_call: TRBV29-1; d_call: -; clone_size: -; cdr3_aa: CSVVGGYNQPQHF; cdr3_nt: TGCAGCGTTGTGGGAGGGTATAATCAGCCCCAGCATTTT
j_call: TRBJ2-3; v_call: TRBV7-6; d_call: -; clone_size: -; cdr3_aa: CASSLGQGADTQYF; cdr3_nt: TGTGCCAGCAGCTTGGGGCAGGGCGCAGATACGCAGTATTTT
j_call: TRBJ1-1; v_call: TRBV15; d_call: -; clone_size: -; cdr3_aa: CATSRDRGSRLTEAFF; cdr3_nt: TGTGCCACCAGCAGAGACCGGGGAAGCCGCCTCACTGAAGCTTTCTTT
j_call: TRBJ2-1; v_call: TRBV10-3; d_call: -; clone_size: -; cdr3_aa: CAISAAGSYNEQFF; cdr3_nt: TGTGCCATCAGTGCAGCGGGTTCCTACAATGAGCAGTTCTTC
j_call: TRBJ1-2; v_call: TRBV18; d_call: -; clone_size: -; cdr3_aa: CASSPTGHKDGYTF; cdr3_nt: TGTGCCAGCTCGCCTACGGGACATAAAGATGGCTACACCTTC
j_call: TRBJ2-3; v_call: TRBV18; d_call: -; clone_size: -; cdr3_aa: CASSPATGQGQYF; cdr3_nt: TGTGCCAGCTCACCCGCCACAGGGCAGGGGCAGTATTTT
j_call: TRBJ1-2; v_call: TRBV4-3; d_call: -; clone_size: -; cdr3_aa: CASSQVERSDGYTF; cdr3_nt: TGCGCCAGCAGCCAAGTGGAGAGGTCCGATGGCTACACCTTC
j_call: TRBJ1-6; v_call: TRBV28; d_call: TRBD1; clone_size: -; cdr3_aa: CASSLTGQHNSPLHF; cdr3_nt: TGTGCCAGCAGTTTAACGGGACAGCATAATTCACCCCTCCACTTT
j_call: TRBJ1-1; v_call: TRBV27; d_call: -; clone_size: -; cdr3_aa: CASSPERGLNTEAFF; cdr3_nt: TGTGCCAGCAGTCCCGAGCGGGGTCTGAACACTGAAGCTTTCTTT